The 13 T cell receptor beta chains below come from one sample, sequenced in a study of blood T cells in healthy people across ages. Then a second PCR, running roughly 7 to 11 cycles, was carried out with a sample-barcoded 5' primer and a J-beta primer mix. MiXCR, run by TCRdb on the 5' RACE reads, gives a single entry per CDR3 protein. The sample carries 590,000 or so distinct CDR3 sequences, about 28% recorded once. Sample: blood. All receptors derive from a woman of 80 years or more in good health.

This clonotype showed up just a few times. The chain employs TRBV4-1 and TRBJ2-1; TRBD2 matches at 15 bases. CDR1 MGHRA and CDR2 YSYEKL come from the germline V gene. J gave up 1 base and V 2 bases, and 3 bases lay outside the gene matches. This CDR3 spans 18 amino acids. CDR3 coding DNA: TGCGCCAGCAGCCAAAGGACTAGCGGGGGGGTATCCTACAATGAGCAGTTCTTC. Its protein product is CASSQRTSGGVSYNEQFF.

The chain recombines TRBV29-1 with TRBJ1-1, with D possibly matching TRBD1 (6 bases). Germline lookup yields CDR1 SQVTM and CDR2 ANQGSEA. The CDR3 is 13 residues long. Trimming pared 2 bases from V and 11 bases from J, leaving 18 bases between. The CDR3 reads CSVEWPTGGGAFF. DNA for the CDR3: TGCAGCGTTGAATGGCCGACAGGCGGGGGGGCTTTCTTT.

The chain combines TRBV7-8 with TRBJ1-4, with TRBD1 matching over 9 bases. Germline assignment: CDR1 SGHVS and CDR2 FQNEAQ. The CDR3 consists of 15 residues. V shed 0 bases and J 8 bases; nucleotides not matched to a gene: 4. CDR3 region: CASSLAGTGREKLFF. The CDR3 nucleotides read TGTGCCAGCAGCTTAGCCGGGACAGGGAGGGAAAAACTGTTTTTT.

This chain uses TRBV3-1 with TRBJ2-3; D assignment may be TRBD1 or TRBD2 (6 bases each). The germline V gene has CDR1 LGHDT and CDR2 YNNKEL (reference sequence). V was pared by 3 bases and J by 0 bases, with 16 bases between. There are 17 residues in the CDR3. CDR3 region: CASSQGSRGPSTDTQYF. As DNA, the CDR3 is TGTGCCAGCAGCCAGGGTAGCCGGGGGCCGAGCACAGATACGCAGTATTTT.

The chain links TRBV11-2 to TRBJ2-2, with D perhaps TRBD2 (6 bases). CDR3 length equals 13 residues. Germline CDR1 and CDR2: SGHAT and FQNNGV. The V end lost 6 bases, the J end lost 5 bases, and 10 bases lay between the germline ends. CDR3 region: CASSYGGTGELFF. CDR3 nucleotide sequence: TGTGCCAGCAGTTACGGGGGTACCGGGGAGCTGTTTTTT.

This clonotype was detected a few times. A much bigger clone sits one base away, suggesting this may be a read error. The chain joins TRBV7-9 to TRBJ2-5, with unresolved D. In germline, CDR1 is SEHNR, CDR2 FQNEAQ (reference sequence). CDR3 length: 11 residues. V was clipped by 5 bases and J by 11 bases, with 12 bases between them. The CDR3 here is CASSPRNEQYF. The CDR3 nucleotides are TGTGCCAGCAGCCCACGGAATGAGCAGTACTTC.

This clonotype was seen a handful of times. The chain uses TRBV20-1 and TRBJ1-2, with D maybe TRBD1 (5 bases). V shed 5 bases and J shed 5 bases, with 24 bases lying between them. Germline CDR1 reads DFQATT; CDR2 reads SNEGSKA (reference sequence). This CDR3 comprises 16 residues. CDR3 in amino acids: CSADHTINRSSYGYTF. The CDR3 coding sequence is TGCAGTGCTGATCATACTATAAACAGGAGCTCGTATGGCTACACCTTC.

The rearrangement uses TRBV28 and TRBJ2-2; D unresolved. Per the germline V gene, CDR1 is MDHEN and CDR2 is SYDVKM. This CDR3 has 18 residues. Trimming cost V 5 bases and J 2 bases, with 21 bases left between them. CDR3 nucleotides: TGTGCCAGCAGTGGAGACGGACGATCAAAGGTTAACACCGGGGAGCTGTTTTTT. This sequence encodes CASSGDGRSKVNTGELFF. Complete variable domain (other parts from reference TRBV28 and TRBJ2-2): DVKVTQSSRYLVKRTGEKVFLECVQDMDHENMFWYRQDPGLGLRLIYFSYDVKMKEKGDIPEGYSVSREKKERFSLILESASTNQTSMYLCASSGDGRSKVNTGELFFGEGSRLTVL.

The chain combines TRBV20-1 with TRBJ2-5; D unresolved. Germline loops: CDR1 DFQATT, CDR2 SNEGSKA (reference sequence). With 3 bases removed from V and 3 bases from J, the gap between germline ends came to 5 bases. The CDR3 runs to 11 residues. The CDR3 spells CSASDEETQYF. The CDR3 bases are TGCAGTGCTAGTGACGAAGAGACCCAGTACTTC.

V usage is TRBV4-3 and J usage is TRBJ1-1, with D perhaps matching TRBD1 (6 bases). This CDR3 has 14 residues. Trimming removed 4 bases from V and 4 bases from J, with 13 bases in between. Looked up from germline, CDR1 is LGHNA and CDR2 is YSLEER. This CDR3 reads CASSPDSRGTEAFF. The CDR3 bases are TGCGCCAGCAGCCCGGACAGTCGGGGCACTGAAGCTTTCTTT.

In regard to this clonotype: Just one base apart from a much larger clone, this may be a read error. The CDR3 reads CASREVEMSTEAFF. DNA of the CDR3: TGCGCCAGTAGAGAGGTGGAAATGAGCACTGAAGCTTTCTTT. This rearrangement joins TRBV5-1 to TRBJ1-1, with D unresolved. Germline CDR1 reads SGHRS; CDR2 reads YFSETQ. CDR3 length: 14 amino acids. The V end was cut by 8 bases, the J end by 4 bases, with 18 bases between.

Concerning this clonotype: A much larger clone lies a single base off, so this may be a read error. The chain's CDR3 is CATTGGMSTEAFF. CDR3 coding DNA: TGTGCCACCACGGGGGGCATGAGCACTGAAGCTTTCTTT. The chain recombines TRBV6-6 with TRBJ1-1, with D possibly matching TRBD1 (6 bases). CDR1 and CDR2 from the germline V gene are MNHNY and SVGAGI (reference sequence). Trimming left V 10 bases short and J 4 bases short, with 16 bases between. The CDR3 contains 13 residues.

In its sample, this clonotype was seen many times. The rearrangement uses TRBV7-9 and TRBJ2-7; no firm D call. The CDR3 length is 14 residues. Trimming removed 5 bases from V and 2 bases from J, with 13 bases in between. Germline CDR1 is SEHNR and CDR2 is FQNEAQ (reference sequence). The CDR3 loop reads CASSIGRSPYEQYF. The CDR3 DNA reads as TGTGCCAGCAGCATCGGACGGTCCCCCTACGAGCAGTACTTC.